This T cell receptor (beta chain) derives from a study of blood T cell repertoires in COVID-19. Using immunoSEQ multiplex PCR, the repertoire was profiled, and TCRdb retains in-frame clones only, with some absent. Found here are over 350,000 clones, 85% to 90% of them singletons; the top ten hold 0.95% to 1%. The CDR3 has 15 amino acids. V was shortened by 1 base and J by 1 base, with 10 bases between the two germline ends. Germline CDR1 reads SGHVS; CDR2 reads FNYEAQ. Grouping used clinical history reported by participants in a survey and questionnaire. The sequencing sample was made of PBMCs or T cells enriched from blood (not recorded which). This chain links TRBV7-6 with TRBJ1-1; no firm D call. This clonotype was sampled from a woman aged 25-40 years with acute COVID-19. The chain's CDR3 is CASSLGLPRNTEAFF. Written as DNA, the CDR3 is TGTGCCAGCAGCTTAGGGTTACCGAGGAACACTGAAGCTTTCTTT.